This T cell receptor beta chain was documented in a study of metastatic and nonmetastatic thyroid tumors. Whole-study context: Repertoire data that came from the blood and tumor or nodule tissue of malignant and benign thyroid patients were compared.

Per the germline V gene, CDR1 is DFQATT and CDR2 is SNEGSKA (reference sequence). CDR3 length: 15 amino acids. V gave up 4 bases and J gave up 5 bases; unmatched junction bases: 12. Whole-study results and caveats: According to reports, the diversity of TCR beta was significantly higher in malignant thyroid tumors than in benign nodules, and this held in both blood and tumor samples.

Thyroid surgery took place with no prior treatment in any patient. Per the original methods: Built for papillary thyroid cancer, a distant-metastasis classifier drew on CDR3 differences across clinicopathological groups. TCRdb re-called the PCR reads via MiXCR. Clone size and V and J calls follow TCRdb, not the original study. The sample lists 20,000 to 25,000 clones; approximately 24% were seen once. As for this clone: Its antigen is currently unknown.

Input material: tumor tissue. The chain links TRBV20-1 to TRBJ1-1; 8 bases fit TRBD1. This clonotype was sampled from a female donor with papillary thyroid cancer or a benign thyroid nodule (not recorded which). Some clones in this sample may be carry-over from other donors' samples. CDR3 residues: CSATGTGGMGTEAFF. In DNA form, the CDR3 reads TGCAGTGCTACGGGAACAGGGGGAATGGGGACTGAAGCTTTCTTT.